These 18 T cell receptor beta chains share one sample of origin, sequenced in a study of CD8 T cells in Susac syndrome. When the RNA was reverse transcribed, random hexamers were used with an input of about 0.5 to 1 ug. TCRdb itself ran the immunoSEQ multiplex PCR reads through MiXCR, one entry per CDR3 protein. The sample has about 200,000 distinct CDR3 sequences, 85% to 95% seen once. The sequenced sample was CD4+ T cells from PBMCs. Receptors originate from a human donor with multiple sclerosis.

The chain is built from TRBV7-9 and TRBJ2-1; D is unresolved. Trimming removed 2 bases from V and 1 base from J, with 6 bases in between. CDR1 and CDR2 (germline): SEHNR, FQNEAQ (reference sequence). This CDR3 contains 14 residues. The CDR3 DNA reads TGTGCCAGCAGCTTACACAGTTCCTACAATGAGCAGTTCTTC. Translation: CASSLHSSYNEQFF. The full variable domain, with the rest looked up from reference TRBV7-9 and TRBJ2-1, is DTGVSQNPRHKITKRGQNVTFRCDPISEHNRLYWYRQTLGQGPEFLTYFQNEAQLEKSRLLSDRFSAERPKGSFSTLEIQRTEQGDSAMYLCASSLHSSYNEQFFGPGTRLTVL.

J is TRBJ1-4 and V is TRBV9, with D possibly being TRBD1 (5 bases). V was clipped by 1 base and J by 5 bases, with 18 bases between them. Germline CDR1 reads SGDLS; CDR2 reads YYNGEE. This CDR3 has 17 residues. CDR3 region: CASSVQAGTFGNEKLFF. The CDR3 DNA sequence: TGTGCCAGCAGCGTACAGGCAGGGACCTTTGGGAATGAAAAACTGTTTTTT. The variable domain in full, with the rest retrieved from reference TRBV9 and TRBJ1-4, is DSGVTQTPKHLITATGQRVTLRCSPRSGDLSVYWYQQSLDQGLQFLIQYYNGEERAKGNILERFSAQQFPDLHSELNLSSLELGDSALYFCASSVQAGTFGNEKLFFGSGTQLSVL.

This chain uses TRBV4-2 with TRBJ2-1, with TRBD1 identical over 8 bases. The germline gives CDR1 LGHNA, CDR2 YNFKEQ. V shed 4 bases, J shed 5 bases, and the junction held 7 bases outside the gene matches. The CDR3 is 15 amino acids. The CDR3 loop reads CASSLAGTGDNEQFF. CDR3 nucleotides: TGTGCCAGCAGCCTTGCCGGGACAGGTGACAATGAGCAGTTCTTC.

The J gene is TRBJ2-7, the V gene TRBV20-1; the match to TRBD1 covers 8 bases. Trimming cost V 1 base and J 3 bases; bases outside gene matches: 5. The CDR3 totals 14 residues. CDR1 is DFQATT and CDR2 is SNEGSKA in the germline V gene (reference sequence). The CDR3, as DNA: TGCAGTGCTAGAGTCCCAGGGGGCCGCTACGAGCAGTACTTC. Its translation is CSARVPGGRYEQYF.

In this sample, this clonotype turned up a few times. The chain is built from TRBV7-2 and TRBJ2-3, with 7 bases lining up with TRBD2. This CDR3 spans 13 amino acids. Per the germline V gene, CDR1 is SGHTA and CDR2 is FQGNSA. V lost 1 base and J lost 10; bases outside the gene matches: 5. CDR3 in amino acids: CASSLDMAGAQYF. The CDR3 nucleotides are TGTGCCAGCAGCTTAGATATGGCGGGGGCGCAGTATTTT.

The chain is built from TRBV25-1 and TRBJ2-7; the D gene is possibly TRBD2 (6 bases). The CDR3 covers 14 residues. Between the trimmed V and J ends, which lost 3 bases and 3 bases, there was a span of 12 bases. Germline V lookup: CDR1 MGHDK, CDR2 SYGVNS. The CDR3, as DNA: TGTGCCAGCAGTGAGACGGGGGTAATCTACGAGCAGTACTTC. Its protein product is CASSETGVIYEQYF.

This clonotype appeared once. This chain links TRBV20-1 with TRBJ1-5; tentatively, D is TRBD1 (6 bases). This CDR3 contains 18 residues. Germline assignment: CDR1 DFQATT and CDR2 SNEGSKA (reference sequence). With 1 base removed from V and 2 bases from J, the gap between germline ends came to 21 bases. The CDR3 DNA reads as TGCAGTGCTAGAGGAGGGGGAGCGGGGATCGGAGGCAATCAGCCCCAGCATTTT. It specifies CSARGGGAGIGGNQPQHF.

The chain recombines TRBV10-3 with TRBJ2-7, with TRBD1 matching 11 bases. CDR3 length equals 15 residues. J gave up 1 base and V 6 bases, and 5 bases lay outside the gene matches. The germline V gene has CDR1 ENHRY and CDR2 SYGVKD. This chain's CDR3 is CAISLGQGESYEQYV. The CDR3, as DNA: TGTGCCATCAGCCTGGGACAGGGGGAATCCTACGAGCAGTACGTC.

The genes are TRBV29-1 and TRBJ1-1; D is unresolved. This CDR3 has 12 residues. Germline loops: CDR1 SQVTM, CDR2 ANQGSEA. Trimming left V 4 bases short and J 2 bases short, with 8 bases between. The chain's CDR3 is CSVAQRNTEAFF. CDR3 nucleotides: TGCAGCGTTGCCCAGCGAAACACTGAAGCTTTCTTT. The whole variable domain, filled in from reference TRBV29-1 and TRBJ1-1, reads SAVISQKPSRDICQRGTSLTIQCQVDSQVTMMFWYRQQPGQSLTLIATANQGSEATYESGFVIDKFPISRPNLTFSTLTVSNMSPEDSSIYLCSVAQRNTEAFFGQGTRLTVV.

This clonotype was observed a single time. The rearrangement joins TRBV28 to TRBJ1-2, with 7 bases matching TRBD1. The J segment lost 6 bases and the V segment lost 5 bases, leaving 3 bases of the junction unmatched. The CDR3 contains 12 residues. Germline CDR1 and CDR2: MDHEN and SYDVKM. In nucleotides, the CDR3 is TGTGCCAGCAGTGGACAGGTCGATGGCTACACCTTC. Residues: CASSGQVDGYTF.

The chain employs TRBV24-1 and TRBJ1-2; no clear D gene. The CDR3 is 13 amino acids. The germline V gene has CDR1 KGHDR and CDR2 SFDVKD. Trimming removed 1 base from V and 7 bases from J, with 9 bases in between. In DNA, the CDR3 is TGTGCCACCAGTGATTTTGAGGGAAGTGGCTACACCTTC. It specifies CATSDFEGSGYTF.

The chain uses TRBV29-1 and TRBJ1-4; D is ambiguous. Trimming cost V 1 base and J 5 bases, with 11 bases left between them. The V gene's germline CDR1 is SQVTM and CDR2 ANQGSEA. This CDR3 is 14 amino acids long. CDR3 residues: CSVEVGLINEKLFF. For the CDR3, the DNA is TGCAGCGTTGAAGTCGGCCTGATAAATGAAAAACTGTTTTTT.

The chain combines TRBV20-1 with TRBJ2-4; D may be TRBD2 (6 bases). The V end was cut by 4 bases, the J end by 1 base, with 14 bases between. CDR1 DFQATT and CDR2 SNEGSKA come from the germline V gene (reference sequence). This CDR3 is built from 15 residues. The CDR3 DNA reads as TGCAGTGCTATTGGAGGGGCTAGGGCCAAAAACATTCAGTACTTC. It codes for CSAIGGARAKNIQYF.

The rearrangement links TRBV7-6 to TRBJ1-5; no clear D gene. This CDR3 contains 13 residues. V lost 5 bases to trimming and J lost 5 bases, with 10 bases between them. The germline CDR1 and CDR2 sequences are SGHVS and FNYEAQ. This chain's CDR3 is CASSPRVDQPQHF. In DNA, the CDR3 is TGTGCCAGCAGCCCGAGGGTCGATCAGCCCCAGCATTTT.

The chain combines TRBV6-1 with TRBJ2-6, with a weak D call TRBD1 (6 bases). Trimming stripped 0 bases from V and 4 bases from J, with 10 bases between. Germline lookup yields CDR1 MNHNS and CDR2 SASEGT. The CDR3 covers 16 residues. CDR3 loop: CASSEAWGHGANVLTF. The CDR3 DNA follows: TGTGCCAGCAGTGAAGCCTGGGGGCACGGGGCCAACGTCCTGACTTTC.

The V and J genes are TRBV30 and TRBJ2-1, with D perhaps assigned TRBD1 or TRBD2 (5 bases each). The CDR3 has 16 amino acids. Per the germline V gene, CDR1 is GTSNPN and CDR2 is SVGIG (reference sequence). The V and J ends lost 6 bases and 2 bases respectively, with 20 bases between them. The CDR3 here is CACSPLTGLPYNEQFF. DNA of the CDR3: TGTGCCTGTTCCCCCCTTACGGGGCTTCCCTACAATGAGCAGTTCTTC.

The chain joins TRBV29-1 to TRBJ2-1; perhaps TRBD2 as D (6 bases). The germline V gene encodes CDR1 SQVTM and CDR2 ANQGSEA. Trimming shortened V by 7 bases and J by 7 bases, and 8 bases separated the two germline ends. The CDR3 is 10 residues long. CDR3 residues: CSGGVNEQFF. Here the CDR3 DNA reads TGCAGCGGGGGGGTGAATGAGCAGTTCTTC.

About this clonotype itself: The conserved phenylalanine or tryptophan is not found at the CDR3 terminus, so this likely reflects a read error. CDR3 protein: CSAGQDYYGYTY. Written as DNA, the CDR3 is TGCAGCGCTGGACAGGACTACTATGGCTACACCTAC. The chain is built from TRBV29-1 and TRBJ1-2; 7 bases align to TRBD1. The CDR3 runs to 12 residues. J gave up 3 bases and V 7 bases, and 5 bases lay outside the gene matches. CDR1 is SQVTM, CDR2 ANQGSEA, per germline.